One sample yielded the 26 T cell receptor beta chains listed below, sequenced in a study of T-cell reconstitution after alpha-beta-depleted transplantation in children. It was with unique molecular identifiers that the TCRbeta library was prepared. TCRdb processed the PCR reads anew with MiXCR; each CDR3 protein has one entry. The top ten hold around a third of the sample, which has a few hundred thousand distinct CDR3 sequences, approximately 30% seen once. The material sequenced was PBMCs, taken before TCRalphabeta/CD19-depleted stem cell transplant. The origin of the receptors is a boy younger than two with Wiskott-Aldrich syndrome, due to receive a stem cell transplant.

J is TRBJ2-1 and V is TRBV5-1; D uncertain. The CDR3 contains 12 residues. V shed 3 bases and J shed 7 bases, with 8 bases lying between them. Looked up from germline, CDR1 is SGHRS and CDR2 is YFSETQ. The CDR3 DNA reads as TGCGCCAGCAGCTCCGATCTTAATGAGCAGTTCTTC. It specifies CASSSDLNEQFF.

The DNA of the CDR3 is TGTGCCAGCAGCCCCCAGACAGGCGCCCTTGGCGGCTACACCTTC. This sequence encodes CASSPQTGALGGYTF. The chain is built from TRBV5-5 and TRBJ1-2; D is perhaps TRBD1 (6 bases). This CDR3 contains 15 residues. Germline V gene data show CDR1 as SGHKS and CDR2 as YYEKEE (reference sequence). Between the trimmed V and J ends, which lost 4 bases and 8 bases, there was a span of 21 bases.

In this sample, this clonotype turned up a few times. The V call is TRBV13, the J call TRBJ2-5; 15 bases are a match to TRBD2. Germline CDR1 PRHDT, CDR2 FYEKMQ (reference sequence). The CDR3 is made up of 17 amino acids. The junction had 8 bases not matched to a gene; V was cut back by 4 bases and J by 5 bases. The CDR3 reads CASSSRTSGRAGETQYF. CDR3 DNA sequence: TGTGCCAGCAGCTCCCGGACTAGCGGGAGGGCCGGGGAGACCCAGTACTTC.

The CDR3 protein is CSARRTGSGYTF. CDR3 sequence (DNA): TGCAGTGCTCGTAGGACAGGGAGTGGCTACACCTTC. This chain connects TRBV20-1 to TRBJ1-2; 8 nucleotides align to TRBD1. The CDR3 loop spans 12 amino acids. The V segment lost 5 bases and the J segment 7 bases; nucleotides outside the gene matches: 6. Germline CDR1 and CDR2: DFQATT and SNEGSKA (reference sequence).

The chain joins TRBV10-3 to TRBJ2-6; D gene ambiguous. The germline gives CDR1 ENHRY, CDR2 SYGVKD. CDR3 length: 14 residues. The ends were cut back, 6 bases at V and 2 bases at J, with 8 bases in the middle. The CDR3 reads CAISGSAGANVLTF. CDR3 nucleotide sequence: TGTGCCATCAGCGGAAGTGCTGGGGCCAACGTCCTGACTTTC.

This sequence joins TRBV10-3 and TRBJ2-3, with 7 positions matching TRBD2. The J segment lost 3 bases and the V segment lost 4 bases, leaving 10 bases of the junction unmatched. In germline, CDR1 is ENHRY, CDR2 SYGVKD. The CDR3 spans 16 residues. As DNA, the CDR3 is TGTGCCATCAGTGGATCAGGCGGGAGAGGTACAGATACGCAGTATTTT. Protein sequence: CAISGSGGRGTDTQYF.

The CDR3 loop reads CSARPPLPRDRGQGYTF. As DNA, the CDR3 is TGCAGTGCTAGACCACCCCTCCCCAGGGACAGGGGGCAAGGCTACACCTTC. The chain carries TRBV20-1 and TRBJ1-2, with TRBD1 matching over 12 bases. There are 17 residues in the CDR3. V dropped 2 bases and J dropped 8; count of bases not matched to a gene: 15. Germline CDR1 reads DFQATT; CDR2 reads SNEGSKA (reference sequence).

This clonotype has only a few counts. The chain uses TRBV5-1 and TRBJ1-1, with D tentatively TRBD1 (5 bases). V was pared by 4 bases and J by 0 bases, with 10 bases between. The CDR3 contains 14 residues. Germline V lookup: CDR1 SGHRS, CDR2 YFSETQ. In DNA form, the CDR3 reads TGCGCCAGCAGCGTGGACACCATGAACACTGAAGCTTTCTTT. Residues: CASSVDTMNTEAFF.

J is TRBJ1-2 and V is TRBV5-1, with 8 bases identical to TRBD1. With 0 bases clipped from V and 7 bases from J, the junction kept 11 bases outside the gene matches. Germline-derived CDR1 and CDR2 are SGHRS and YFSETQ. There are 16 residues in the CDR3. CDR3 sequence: CASSLDLGRGLSGYTF. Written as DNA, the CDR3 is TGCGCCAGCAGCTTGGATTTGGGCAGGGGGCTCTCTGGCTACACCTTC.

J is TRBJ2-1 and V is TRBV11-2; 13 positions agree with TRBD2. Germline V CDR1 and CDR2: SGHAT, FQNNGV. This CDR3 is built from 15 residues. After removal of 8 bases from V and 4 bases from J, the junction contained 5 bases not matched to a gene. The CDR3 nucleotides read TGTGCCAGCGGGACTAGCGGGAAAGGGTACAATGAGCAGTTCTTC. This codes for CASGTSGKGYNEQFF. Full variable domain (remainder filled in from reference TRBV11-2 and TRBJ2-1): EAGVAQSPRYKIIEKRQSVAFWCNPISGHATLYWYQQILGQGPKLLIQFQNNGVVDDSQLPKDRFSAERLKGVDSTLKIQPAKLEDSAVYLCASGTSGKGYNEQFFGPGTRLTVL.

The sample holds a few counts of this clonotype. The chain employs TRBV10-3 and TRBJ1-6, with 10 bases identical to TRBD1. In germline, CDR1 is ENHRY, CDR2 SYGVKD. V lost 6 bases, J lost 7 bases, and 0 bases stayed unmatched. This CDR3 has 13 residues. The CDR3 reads CAIRGQGNSPLHF. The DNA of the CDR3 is TGTGCCATCAGGGGACAGGGGAATTCACCCCTCCACTTT.

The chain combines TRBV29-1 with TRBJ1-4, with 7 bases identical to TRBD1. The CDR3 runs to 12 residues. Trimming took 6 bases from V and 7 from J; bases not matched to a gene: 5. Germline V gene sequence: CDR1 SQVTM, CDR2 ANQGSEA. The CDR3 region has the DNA TGCAGCGTCACAGGGGAGGGTGAAAAACTGTTTTTT. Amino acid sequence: CSVTGEGEKLFF.

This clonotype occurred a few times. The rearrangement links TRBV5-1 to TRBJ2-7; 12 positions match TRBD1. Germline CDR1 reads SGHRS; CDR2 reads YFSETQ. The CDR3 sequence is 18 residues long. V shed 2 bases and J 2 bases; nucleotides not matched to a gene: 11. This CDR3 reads CASSFGTGGFAGAYEQYF. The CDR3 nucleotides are TGCGCCAGCAGCTTTGGGACAGGGGGCTTTGCGGGAGCCTACGAGCAGTACTTC.

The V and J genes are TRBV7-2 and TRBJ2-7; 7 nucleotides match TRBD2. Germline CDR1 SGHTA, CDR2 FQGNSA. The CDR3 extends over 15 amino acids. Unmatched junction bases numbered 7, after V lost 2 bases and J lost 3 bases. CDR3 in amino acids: CASSLTAGFLYEQYF. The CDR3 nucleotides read TGTGCCAGCAGCTTAACAGCGGGGTTCCTCTACGAGCAGTACTTC.

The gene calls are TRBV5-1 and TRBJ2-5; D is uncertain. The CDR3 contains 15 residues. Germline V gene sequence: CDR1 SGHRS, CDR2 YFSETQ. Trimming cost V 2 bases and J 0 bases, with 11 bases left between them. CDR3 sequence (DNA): TGCGCCAGCAGCTTACGGACCGTGTACCAAGAGACCCAGTACTTC. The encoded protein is CASSLRTVYQETQYF.

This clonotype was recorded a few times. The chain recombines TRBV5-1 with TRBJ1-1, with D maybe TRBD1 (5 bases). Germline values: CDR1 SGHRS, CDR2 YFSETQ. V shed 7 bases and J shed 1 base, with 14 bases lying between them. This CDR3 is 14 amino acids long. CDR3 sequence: CASSDRTPNTEAFF. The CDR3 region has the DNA TGCGCCAGCTCCGATAGGACACCGAACACTGAAGCTTTCTTT.

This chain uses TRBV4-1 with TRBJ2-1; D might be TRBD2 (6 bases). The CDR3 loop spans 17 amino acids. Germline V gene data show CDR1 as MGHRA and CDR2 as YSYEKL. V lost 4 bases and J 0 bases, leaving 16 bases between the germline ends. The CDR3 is CASSLEGGTSSYNEQFF. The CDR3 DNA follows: TGCGCCAGCAGCCTCGAGGGCGGGACGAGCTCCTACAATGAGCAGTTCTTC.

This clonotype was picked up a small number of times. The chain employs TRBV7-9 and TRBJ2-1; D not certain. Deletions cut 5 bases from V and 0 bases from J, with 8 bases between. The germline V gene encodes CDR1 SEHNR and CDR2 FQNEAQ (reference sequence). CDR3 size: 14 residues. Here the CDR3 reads CASSQTGSYNEQFF. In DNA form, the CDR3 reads TGTGCCAGCAGCCAGACGGGCTCCTACAATGAGCAGTTCTTC.

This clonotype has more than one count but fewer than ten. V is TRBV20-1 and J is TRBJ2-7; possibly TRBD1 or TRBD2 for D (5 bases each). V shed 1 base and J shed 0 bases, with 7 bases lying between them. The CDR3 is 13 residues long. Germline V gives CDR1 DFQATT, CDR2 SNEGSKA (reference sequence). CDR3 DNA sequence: TGCAGTGCTAGAGCGGGACCCTCCTACGAGCAGTACTTC. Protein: CSARAGPSYEQYF.

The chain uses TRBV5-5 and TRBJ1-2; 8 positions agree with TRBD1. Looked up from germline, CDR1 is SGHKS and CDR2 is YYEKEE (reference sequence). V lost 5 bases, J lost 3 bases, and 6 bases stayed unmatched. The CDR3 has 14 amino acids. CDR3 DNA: TGTGCCAGCAGGGGAGACAGGGGTGACTATGGCTACACCTTC. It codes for CASRGDRGDYGYTF.

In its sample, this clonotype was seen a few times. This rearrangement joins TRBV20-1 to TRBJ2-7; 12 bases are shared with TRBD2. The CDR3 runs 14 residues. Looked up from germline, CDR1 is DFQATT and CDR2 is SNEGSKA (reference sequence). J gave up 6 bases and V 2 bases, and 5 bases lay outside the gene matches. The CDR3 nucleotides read TGCAGTGCTAGACAGACTAGCGGGAGCGGCGAGCAGTACTTC. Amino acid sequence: CSARQTSGSGEQYF.

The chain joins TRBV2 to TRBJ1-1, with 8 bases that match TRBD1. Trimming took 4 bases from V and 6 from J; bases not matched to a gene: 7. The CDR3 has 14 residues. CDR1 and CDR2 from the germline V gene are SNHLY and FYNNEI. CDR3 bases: TGTGCCAGCAGTGTGATGCAGGGGGCACCTGAAGCTTTCTTT. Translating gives CASSVMQGAPEAFF.

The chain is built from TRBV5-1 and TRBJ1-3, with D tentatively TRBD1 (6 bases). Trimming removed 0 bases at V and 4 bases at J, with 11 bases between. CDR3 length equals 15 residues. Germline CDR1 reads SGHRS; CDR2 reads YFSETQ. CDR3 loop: CASSLAGGPGNTIYF. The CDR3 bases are TGCGCCAGCAGCTTGGCCGGGGGGCCAGGAAACACCATATATTTT.

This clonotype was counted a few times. This CDR3 is CASSLGSASNEQFF. For the CDR3, the DNA is TGCGCCAGCAGCTTGGGGTCAGCAAGTAATGAGCAGTTCTTC. The V and J genes are TRBV5-1 and TRBJ2-1; D unresolved. Per germline, CDR1 SGHRS and CDR2 YFSETQ. V gave up 0 bases and J gave up 7 bases, with 11 bases separating them. CDR3 length: 14 residues.

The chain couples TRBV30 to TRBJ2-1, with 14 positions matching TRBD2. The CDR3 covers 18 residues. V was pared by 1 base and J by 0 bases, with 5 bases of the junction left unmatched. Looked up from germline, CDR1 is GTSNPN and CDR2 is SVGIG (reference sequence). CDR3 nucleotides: TGTGCCTGGAGTGGGACTAGCGGGAGGCTTACCTCCTACAATGAGCAGTTCTTC. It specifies CAWSGTSGRLTSYNEQFF.

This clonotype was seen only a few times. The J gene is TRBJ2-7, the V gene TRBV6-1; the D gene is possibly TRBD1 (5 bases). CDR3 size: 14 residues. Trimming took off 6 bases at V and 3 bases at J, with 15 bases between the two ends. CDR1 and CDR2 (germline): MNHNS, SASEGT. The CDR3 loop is CASSPMGRGYEQYF. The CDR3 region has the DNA TGTGCCAGCAGCCCTATGGGAAGGGGCTACGAGCAGTACTTC.